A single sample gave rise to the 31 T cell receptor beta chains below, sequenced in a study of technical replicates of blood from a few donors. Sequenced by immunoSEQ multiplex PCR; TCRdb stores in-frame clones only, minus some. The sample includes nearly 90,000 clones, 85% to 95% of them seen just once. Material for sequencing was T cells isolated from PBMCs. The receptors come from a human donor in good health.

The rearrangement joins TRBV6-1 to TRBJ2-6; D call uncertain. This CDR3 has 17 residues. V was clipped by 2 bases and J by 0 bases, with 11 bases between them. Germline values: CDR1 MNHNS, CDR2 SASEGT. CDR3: CASSERFIISGANVLTF. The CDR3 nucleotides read TGTGCCAGCAGTGAACGGTTCATCATCTCTGGGGCCAACGTCCTGACTTTC.

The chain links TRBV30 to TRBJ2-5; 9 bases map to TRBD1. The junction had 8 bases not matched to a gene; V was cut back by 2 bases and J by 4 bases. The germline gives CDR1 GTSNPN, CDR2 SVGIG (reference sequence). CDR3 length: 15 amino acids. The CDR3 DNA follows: TGTGCCTGGAGTTCCGGACAGGGGAGAGGAGAGACCCAGTACTTC. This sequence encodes CAWSSGQGRGETQYF.

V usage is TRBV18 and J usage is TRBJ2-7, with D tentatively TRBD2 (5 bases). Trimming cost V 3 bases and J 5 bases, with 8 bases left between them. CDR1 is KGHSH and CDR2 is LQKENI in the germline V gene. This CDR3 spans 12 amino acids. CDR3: CASSPKGDEQYF. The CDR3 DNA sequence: TGTGCCAGCTCACCCAAGGGAGACGAGCAGTACTTC.

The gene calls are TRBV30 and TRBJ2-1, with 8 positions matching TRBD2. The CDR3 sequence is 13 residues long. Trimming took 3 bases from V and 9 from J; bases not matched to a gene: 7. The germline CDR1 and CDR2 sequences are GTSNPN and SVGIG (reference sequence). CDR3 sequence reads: CAWRPSGRGEQFF. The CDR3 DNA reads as TGTGCCTGGAGACCTTCCGGGAGGGGTGAGCAGTTCTTC.

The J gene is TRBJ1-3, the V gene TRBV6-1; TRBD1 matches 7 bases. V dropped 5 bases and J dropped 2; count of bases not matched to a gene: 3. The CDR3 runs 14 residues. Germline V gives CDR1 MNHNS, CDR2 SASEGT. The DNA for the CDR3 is TGTGCCAGCAGTTTACAGGGGACTGGAAACACCATATATTTT. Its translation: CASSLQGTGNTIYF.

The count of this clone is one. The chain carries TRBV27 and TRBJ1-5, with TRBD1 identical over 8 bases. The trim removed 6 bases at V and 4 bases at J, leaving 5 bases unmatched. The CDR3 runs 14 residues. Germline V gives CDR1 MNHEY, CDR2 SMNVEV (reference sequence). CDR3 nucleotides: TGTGCCAGCAGGACGCAGGGGGCAAATCAGCCCCAGCATTTT. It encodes CASRTQGANQPQHF.

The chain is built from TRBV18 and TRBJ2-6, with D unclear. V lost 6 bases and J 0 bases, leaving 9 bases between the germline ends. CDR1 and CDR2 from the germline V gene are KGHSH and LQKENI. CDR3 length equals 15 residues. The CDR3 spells CASSPYYSGANVLTF. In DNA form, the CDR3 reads TGTGCCAGCTCGCCATATTACTCTGGGGCCAACGTCCTGACTTTC.

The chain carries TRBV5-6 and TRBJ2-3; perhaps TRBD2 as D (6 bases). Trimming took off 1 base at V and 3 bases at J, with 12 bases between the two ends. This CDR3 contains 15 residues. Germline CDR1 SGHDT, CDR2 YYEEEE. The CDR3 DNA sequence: TGTGCCAGCAGCTTGCCGGGGGAAGGTACAGATACGCAGTATTTT. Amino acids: CASSLPGEGTDTQYF.

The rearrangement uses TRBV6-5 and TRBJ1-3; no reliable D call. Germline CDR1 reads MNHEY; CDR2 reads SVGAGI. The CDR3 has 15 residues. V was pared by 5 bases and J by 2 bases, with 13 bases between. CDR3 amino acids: CASSRGSRTGNTIYF. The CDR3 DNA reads TGTGCCAGCAGTCGAGGGAGCAGGACTGGAAACACCATATATTTT.

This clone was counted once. The CDR3, as DNA: TGTGCCAGCAGCGACAGGGCCACCGGGGAGCTGTTTTTT. It is translated as CASSDRATGELFF. The chain joins TRBV9 to TRBJ2-2, with TRBD1 as a possible D gene (6 bases). CDR3 length: 13 residues. Between the trimmed V and J ends, which lost 3 bases and 4 bases, there was a span of 7 bases. Looked up from germline, CDR1 is SGDLS and CDR2 is YYNGEE.

The CDR3 sequence: CASSQEEGRTDTQYF. The DNA for the CDR3 is TGCGCCAGCAGCCAAGAGGAGGGTCGGACAGATACGCAGTATTTT. The V call is TRBV4-3, the J call TRBJ2-3; a weak D match, TRBD2 (6 bases). V was trimmed by 0 bases and J by 3 bases, leaving 10 bases between them. CDR1 and CDR2 (germline): LGHNA, YSLEER. The CDR3 contains 15 residues.

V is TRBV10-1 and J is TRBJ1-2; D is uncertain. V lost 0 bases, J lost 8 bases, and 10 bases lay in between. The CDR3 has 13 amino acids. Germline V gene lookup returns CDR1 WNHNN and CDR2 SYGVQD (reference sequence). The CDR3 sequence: CASSESGRMGYTF. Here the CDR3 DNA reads TGCGCCAGCAGTGAGTCCGGCAGGATGGGCTACACCTTC.

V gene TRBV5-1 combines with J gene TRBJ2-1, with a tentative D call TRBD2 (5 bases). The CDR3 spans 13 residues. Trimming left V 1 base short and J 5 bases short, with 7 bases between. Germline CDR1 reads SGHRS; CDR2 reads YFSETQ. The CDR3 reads CASSLTRDNEQFF. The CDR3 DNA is TGCGCCAGCAGCTTGACGAGGGACAATGAGCAGTTCTTC.

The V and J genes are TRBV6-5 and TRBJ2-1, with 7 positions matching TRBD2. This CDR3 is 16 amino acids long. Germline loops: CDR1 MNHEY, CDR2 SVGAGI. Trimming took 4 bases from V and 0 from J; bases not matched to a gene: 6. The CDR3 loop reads CASSLLTGGSYNEQFF. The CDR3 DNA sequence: TGTGCCAGCAGTTTGCTAACGGGAGGCTCCTACAATGAGCAGTTCTTC.

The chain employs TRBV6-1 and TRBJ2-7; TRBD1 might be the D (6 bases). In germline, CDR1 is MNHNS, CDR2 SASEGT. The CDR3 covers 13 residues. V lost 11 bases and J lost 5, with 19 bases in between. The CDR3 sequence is CASRQGSVNEQYF. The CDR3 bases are TGTGCCTCCCGCCAGGGGAGCGTCAACGAGCAGTACTTC.

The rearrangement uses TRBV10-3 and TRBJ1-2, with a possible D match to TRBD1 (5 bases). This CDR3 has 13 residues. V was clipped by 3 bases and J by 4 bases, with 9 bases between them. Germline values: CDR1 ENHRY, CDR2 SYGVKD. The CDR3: CAISEDSLYGYTF. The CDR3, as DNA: TGTGCCATCAGTGAAGACAGCCTCTATGGCTACACCTTC.

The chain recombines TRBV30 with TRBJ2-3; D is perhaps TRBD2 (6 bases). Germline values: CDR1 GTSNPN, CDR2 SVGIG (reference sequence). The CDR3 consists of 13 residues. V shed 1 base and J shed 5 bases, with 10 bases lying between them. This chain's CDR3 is CAWSGQGGDTQYF. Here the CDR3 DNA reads TGTGCCTGGAGTGGGCAGGGAGGAGATACGCAGTATTTT. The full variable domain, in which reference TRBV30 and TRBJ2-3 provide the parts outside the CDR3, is SQTIHQWPATLVQPVGSPLSLECTVEGTSNPNLYWYRQAAGRGLQLLFYSVGIGQISSEVPQNLSASRPQDRQFILSSKKLLLSDSGFYLCAWSGQGGDTQYFGPGTRLTVL.

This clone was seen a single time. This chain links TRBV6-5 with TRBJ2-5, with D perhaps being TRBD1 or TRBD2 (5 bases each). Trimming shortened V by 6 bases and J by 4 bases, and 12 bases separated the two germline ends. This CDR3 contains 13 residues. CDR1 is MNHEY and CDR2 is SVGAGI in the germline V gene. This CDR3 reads CASSYGAVETQYF. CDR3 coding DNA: TGTGCCAGCAGCTACGGGGCCGTAGAGACCCAGTACTTC.

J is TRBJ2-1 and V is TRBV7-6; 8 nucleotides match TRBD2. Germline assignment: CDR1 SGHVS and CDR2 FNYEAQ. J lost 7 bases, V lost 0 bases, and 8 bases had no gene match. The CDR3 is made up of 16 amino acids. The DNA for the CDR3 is TGTGCCAGCAGCTTAGCCTCTGGGCTAGCGGGTAATGAGCAGTTCTTC. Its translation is CASSLASGLAGNEQFF.

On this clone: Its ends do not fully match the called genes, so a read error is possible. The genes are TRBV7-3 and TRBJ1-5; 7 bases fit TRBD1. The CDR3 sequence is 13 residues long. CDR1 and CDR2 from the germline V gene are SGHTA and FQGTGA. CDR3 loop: CASSITGDQPQHF. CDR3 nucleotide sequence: TGTGCCAGCAGCATAACAGGGGATCAGCCCCAGCATTTT.

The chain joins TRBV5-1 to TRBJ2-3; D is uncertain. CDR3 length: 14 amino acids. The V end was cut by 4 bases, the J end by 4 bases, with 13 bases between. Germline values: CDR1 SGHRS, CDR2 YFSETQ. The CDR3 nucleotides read TGCGCCAGCAGCGCCGACACGCCGCCAGATACGCAGTATTTT. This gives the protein CASSADTPPDTQYF.

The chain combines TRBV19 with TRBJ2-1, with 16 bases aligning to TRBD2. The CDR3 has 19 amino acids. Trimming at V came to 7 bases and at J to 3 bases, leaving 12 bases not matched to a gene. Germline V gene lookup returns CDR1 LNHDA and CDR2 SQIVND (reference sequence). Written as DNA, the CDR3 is TGTGCCAGTACTCCTGCCCCGGGACTAGCGGGAGGGATCTACAATGAGCAGTTCTTC. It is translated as CASTPAPGLAGGIYNEQFF.

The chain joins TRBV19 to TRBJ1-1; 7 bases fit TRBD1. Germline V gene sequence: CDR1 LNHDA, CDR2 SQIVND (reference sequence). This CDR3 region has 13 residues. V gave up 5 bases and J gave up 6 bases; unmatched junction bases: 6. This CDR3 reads CASSQQGLPEAFF. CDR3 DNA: TGTGCCAGTAGTCAACAGGGGCTGCCTGAAGCTTTCTTT.

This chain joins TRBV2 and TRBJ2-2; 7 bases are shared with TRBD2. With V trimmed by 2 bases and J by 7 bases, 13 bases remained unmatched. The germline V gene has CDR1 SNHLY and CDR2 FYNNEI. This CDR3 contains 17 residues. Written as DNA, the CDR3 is TGTGCCAGCAGTGAATTTGTGGGAGGGCCTAGGAGCGGGGAGCTGTTTTTT. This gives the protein CASSEFVGGPRSGELFF. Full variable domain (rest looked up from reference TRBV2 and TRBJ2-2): EPEVTQTPSHQVTQMGQEVILRCVPISNHLYFYWYRQILGQKVEFLVSFYNNEISEKSEIFDDQFSVERPDGSNFTLKIRSTKLEDSAMYFCASSEFVGGPRSGELFFGEGSRLTVL.

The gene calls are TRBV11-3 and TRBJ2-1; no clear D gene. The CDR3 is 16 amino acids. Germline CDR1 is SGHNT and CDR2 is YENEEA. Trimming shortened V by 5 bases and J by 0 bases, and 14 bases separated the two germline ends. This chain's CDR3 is CASSPERVSSYNEQFF. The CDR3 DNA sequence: TGTGCCAGCAGCCCCGAACGAGTTAGCTCCTACAATGAGCAGTTCTTC.

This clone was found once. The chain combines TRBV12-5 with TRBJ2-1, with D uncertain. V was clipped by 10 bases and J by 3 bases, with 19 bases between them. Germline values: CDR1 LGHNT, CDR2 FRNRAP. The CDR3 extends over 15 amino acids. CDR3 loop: CAILAGSHIYNEQFF. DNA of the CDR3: TGTGCTATCCTCGCCGGGTCCCACATCTACAATGAGCAGTTCTTC.

This CDR3 reads CSVEDNGKETQYF. The DNA for the CDR3 is TGCAGCGTTGAAGATAACGGTAAAGAGACCCAGTACTTC. The chain links TRBV29-1 to TRBJ2-5, with D unclear. Trimming left V 0 bases short and J 3 bases short, with 8 bases between. CDR3 size: 13 residues. Germline lookup yields CDR1 SQVTM and CDR2 ANQGSEA.

CDR3 in amino acids: CASAITSGVPYEQYF. CDR3 sequence (DNA): TGTGCCAGCGCTATTACTAGCGGGGTCCCTTACGAGCAGTACTTC. This sequence joins TRBV27 and TRBJ2-7; 10 bases agree with TRBD2. The CDR3 is 15 amino acids. The junction had 11 bases not matched to a gene; V was cut back by 8 bases and J by 4 bases. Per the germline V gene, CDR1 is MNHEY and CDR2 is SMNVEV (reference sequence).

The chain's CDR3 is CASSSDRGQNYGYTF. The CDR3 coding sequence is TGTGCCAGCAGCTCGGACAGGGGGCAGAACTATGGCTACACCTTC. The V call is TRBV7-8, the J call TRBJ1-2; TRBD1 agrees at 11 bases. In germline, CDR1 is SGHVS, CDR2 FQNEAQ. V lost 4 bases and J lost 2; bases outside the gene matches: 3. CDR3 size: 15 residues.

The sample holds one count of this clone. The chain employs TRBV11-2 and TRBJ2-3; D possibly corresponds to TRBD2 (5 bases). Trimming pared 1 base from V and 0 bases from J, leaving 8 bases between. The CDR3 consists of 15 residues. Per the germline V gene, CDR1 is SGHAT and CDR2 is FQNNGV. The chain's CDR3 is CASSLVGGSTDTQYF. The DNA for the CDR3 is TGTGCCAGCAGCTTAGTAGGCGGGAGCACAGATACGCAGTATTTT.

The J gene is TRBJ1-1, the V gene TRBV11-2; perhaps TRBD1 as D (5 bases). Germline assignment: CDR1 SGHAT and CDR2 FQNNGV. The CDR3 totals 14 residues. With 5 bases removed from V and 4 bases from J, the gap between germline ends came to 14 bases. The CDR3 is CASSPSRVITEAFF. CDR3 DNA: TGTGCCAGCAGCCCCTCCAGGGTGATCACTGAAGCTTTCTTT.